A selection of T cell receptor beta chains follows, all from one sample in a study. TCRdb ran MiXCR on the RT-PCR reads and lists one entry per CDR3 protein. The sample has about 680,000 distinct CDR3 sequences; 12% to 15% are singletons. The sequencing input was memory CD4+ T cells from blood. The origin of the receptors is a female donor in good health, serving as a healthy control. CDR3s include the opening cysteine and the closing phenylalanine or tryptophan. Each record gives: V gene, J gene, CDR3 protein.

>TRBV29-1|TRBJ1-1
CSVHIGLNTEAFF
>TRBV20-1|TRBJ1-6
CSARGRQGSRSPLHF
>TRBV20-1|TRBJ1-1
CSARDPGKGMNTEAFF
>TRBV15|TRBJ1-1
CATSRDPYSGTEAFF
>TRBV5-1|TRBJ2-3
CASSPNSGEPTDTQYF
>TRBV5-6|TRBJ2-1
CASSATGPRSPGLSYNEQFF
>TRBV6-1|TRBJ2-5
CASLRRVGGTETQYF
>TRBV3-1|TRBJ2-2
CASRPYTGELFF
>TRBV20-1|TRBJ2-5
CSADRGDGETQYF
>TRBV28|TRBJ2-2
CASSFPNRGTGELFF
>TRBV11-2|TRBJ2-1
CASSPLGGSGYNEQFF
>TRBV20-1|TRBJ2-1
CSARDGTLRLAGSYNEQFF
>TRBV5-6|TRBJ2-7
CASSLGLGFEQYF
>TRBV7-3|TRBJ2-3
CASSRPSRASTDTQYF
>TRBV10-3|TRBJ1-5
CAISGGPNQPQHF
>TRBV7-9|TRBJ1-6
CASSLGVAVHSPLHF
>TRBV12-3/TRBV12-4|TRBJ2-1
CASSLARGGSYNEQFF
>TRBV7-3|TRBJ2-1
CASSPQVGTSRNEQFF
>TRBV3-1|TRBJ1-2
CASSQDVGVTYGYTF
>TRBV12-3/TRBV12-4|TRBJ2-7
CASSRTGVSSYEQYF
>TRBV9|TRBJ2-3
CASSSDTGTAQYF